This is a list of T cell receptor beta chains from one sample in a study of cytomegalovirus exposure and HLA in healthy donors. The assay was immunoSEQ multiplex PCR, and TCRdb's table has in-frame clones only and misses some. The sample consists of some 110,000 clones, approximately 70% of them appearing once. The sample taken for sequencing was PBMCs. The receptors derive from a man younger than 45 in good health and CMV-seropositive. Both conserved end residues are part of each CDR3. Fields, in order: J gene, V gene, D gene, CDR3 protein. The D gene is left open where the match is weak.

J gene: TRBJ1-3
V gene: TRBV9
D gene: -
CDR3 protein: CASTLDSLSGNTIYF

J gene: TRBJ2-6
V gene: TRBV29-1
D gene: -
CDR3 protein: CSASWAAGANVLTF

J gene: TRBJ2-3
V gene: TRBV21-1
D gene: -
CDR3 protein: CASSPSARTSDKSTDTQYF

J gene: TRBJ2-1
V gene: TRBV4-2
D gene: TRBD2
CDR3 protein: CASSQDGPSGGGYNEQFF

J gene: TRBJ2-3
V gene: TRBV5-1
D gene: -
CDR3 protein: CASSLFRQEISRFSTDTQYF

J gene: TRBJ1-5
V gene: TRBV7-8
D gene: -
CDR3 protein: CAGSFLGGGGGPQHF

J gene: TRBJ2-3
V gene: TRBV5-1
D gene: -
CDR3 protein: CASSWTLTSTDTQYF

J gene: TRBJ2-2
V gene: TRBV4-1
D gene: TRBD1
CDR3 protein: CASSPLGQSNTGELFF

J gene: TRBJ2-7
V gene: TRBV9
D gene: -
CDR3 protein: CASSVEGVSYEQYF

J gene: TRBJ1-6
V gene: TRBV5-1
D gene: TRBD1
CDR3 protein: CASSLDRGYSPLHF

J gene: TRBJ1-1
V gene: TRBV28
D gene: -
CDR3 protein: CASSLTGLVNTEAFF

J gene: TRBJ2-2
V gene: TRBV6-5
D gene: TRBD2
CDR3 protein: CASSLGGPGGELFF

J gene: TRBJ2-5
V gene: TRBV12-5
D gene: TRBD2
CDR3 protein: CASGLGASGQETQYF

J gene: TRBJ2-5
V gene: TRBV9
D gene: -
CDR3 protein: CASSLGLAIETQYF

J gene: TRBJ2-7
V gene: TRBV9
D gene: TRBD2
CDR3 protein: CASSVDGRGYEQYF

J gene: TRBJ2-7
V gene: TRBV9
D gene: -
CDR3 protein: CASSVQGRSYEQYF

J gene: TRBJ1-5
V gene: TRBV7-9
D gene: -
CDR3 protein: CASSLANRDQPQHF

J gene: TRBJ2-3
V gene: TRBV28
D gene: -
CDR3 protein: CASRAPGLIFGGYRDTQYF

J gene: TRBJ2-7
V gene: TRBV25-1
D gene: TRBD2
CDR3 protein: CASSESIGGETYEQYF

J gene: TRBJ1-4
V gene: TRBV28
D gene: -
CDR3 protein: CASSPPPSGNEKLFF

J gene: TRBJ1-5
V gene: TRBV6-5
D gene: -
CDR3 protein: CASSLRENQPQHF

J gene: TRBJ2-7
V gene: TRBV18
D gene: TRBD2
CDR3 protein: CASSLGGVSSYEQYF

J gene: TRBJ2-2
V gene: TRBV27
D gene: -
CDR3 protein: CASSLLGRANTGELFF

J gene: TRBJ2-1
V gene: TRBV7-9
D gene: TRBD2
CDR3 protein: CASSSFRREGPIGQFF

J gene: TRBJ1-5
V gene: TRBV28
D gene: TRBD1
CDR3 protein: CASSFSDRGNQPQHF

J gene: TRBJ1-2
V gene: TRBV5-4
D gene: -
CDR3 protein: CASSLLTGSGYTF

J gene: TRBJ2-7
V gene: TRBV2
D gene: -
CDR3 protein: CASSTKTGLATVF

J gene: TRBJ2-7
V gene: TRBV5-4
D gene: -
CDR3 protein: CASSGNRERTYEQYF

J gene: TRBJ2-3
V gene: TRBV29-1
D gene: TRBD2
CDR3 protein: CSVPPPSGSTDTQYF

J gene: TRBJ1-5
V gene: TRBV29-1
D gene: -
CDR3 protein: CSVGGGLGQPQHF

J gene: TRBJ2-2
V gene: TRBV4-1
D gene: TRBD2
CDR3 protein: CASSYGGRSSTGELFF

J gene: TRBJ1-2
V gene: TRBV19
D gene: TRBD1
CDR3 protein: CASTTTGGASYGYTF

J gene: TRBJ2-3
V gene: TRBV9
D gene: -
CDR3 protein: CASSQTDTQYF

J gene: TRBJ2-2
V gene: TRBV5-1
D gene: TRBD2
CDR3 protein: CASSPGLAGYTGELFF

J gene: TRBJ2-2
V gene: TRBV6-1
D gene: TRBD1
CDR3 protein: CASSSGGDHTGELFF

J gene: TRBJ1-2
V gene: TRBV29-1
D gene: -
CDR3 protein: CSAEASYGYTF

J gene: TRBJ2-1
V gene: TRBV7-3
D gene: -
CDR3 protein: CASSLSGYNNEQFF

J gene: TRBJ2-4
V gene: TRBV2
D gene: TRBD1
CDR3 protein: CASSEAGQGVDIQYF

J gene: TRBJ2-3
V gene: TRBV7-9
D gene: -
CDR3 protein: CASSPGAGDTQYF

J gene: TRBJ2-1
V gene: TRBV6-1
D gene: -
CDR3 protein: CASSEARGEQFF

J gene: TRBJ2-5
V gene: TRBV11-3
D gene: TRBD1
CDR3 protein: CASSESTGAGTQYF

J gene: TRBJ2-7
V gene: TRBV29-1
D gene: -
CDR3 protein: CSVARGDQVGKQYF

J gene: TRBJ1-2
V gene: TRBV30
D gene: TRBD1
CDR3 protein: CAWSSEGAYGYTF

J gene: TRBJ2-1
V gene: TRBV5-1
D gene: TRBD2
CDR3 protein: CASSLDRTSLNEQFF

J gene: TRBJ2-6
V gene: TRBV19
D gene: TRBD2
CDR3 protein: CASSRGLAGGPGANVLTF

J gene: TRBJ2-1
V gene: TRBV29-1
D gene: TRBD2
CDR3 protein: CSVGGVGGLAGHNEQFF

J gene: TRBJ1-5
V gene: TRBV4-1
D gene: TRBD1
CDR3 protein: CASSQGGTGDNQPQHF

J gene: TRBJ1-4
V gene: TRBV7-6
D gene: -
CDR3 protein: CASSSRLGAPYEKLFF

J gene: TRBJ2-4
V gene: TRBV14
D gene: TRBD1
CDR3 protein: CASSRDRDSGSKNIQYF

J gene: TRBJ1-1
V gene: TRBV4-2
D gene: -
CDR3 protein: CASSQDQEATEAFF

J gene: TRBJ2-3
V gene: TRBV12-5
D gene: TRBD2
CDR3 protein: CASGSGTSAITTDTQYF

J gene: TRBJ2-5
V gene: TRBV18
D gene: TRBD2
CDR3 protein: CASSLRTSGYRIQETQYF

J gene: TRBJ1-1
V gene: TRBV7-2
D gene: -
CDR3 protein: CASSSSSQGLGTEAFF

J gene: TRBJ2-1
V gene: TRBV6-4
D gene: TRBD2
CDR3 protein: CASSPSTSGEGPTANEQFF